The 24 T cell receptor beta chains listed next were all sequenced from one sample in a study of Ad26.COV2.S vaccination and SARS-CoV-2 variants (TCRdb year 2021). The library was prepared using the immunoSEQ multiplex PCR assay. TCRdb retrieved this table from immuneACCESS and kept in-frame rearrangements only. Not all clones are present; in checked studies, unresolved V genes account for under half, and no reason is known for the remainder. The sample profile shows 300,000 to 450,000 clones; 92% of them were found once. 3.9% of the sample lies in the top ten. Sample time point, as interpreted from the label and publication: individuals recovered from natural SARS-CoV-2 infection. Material: peripheral blood, obtained after recovery from COVID-19. The receptor source for this set is a human donor who had recovered from COVID-19.

DNA for the CDR3: TGTGCCAGCAGGTTCCGGACAGGGGGACTTAATTCACCCCTCCACTTT. Amino acid sequence: CASRFRTGGLNSPLHF. The chain has TRBV2 and TRBJ1-6; 10 bases are shared with TRBD1. Looked up from germline, CDR1 is SNHLY and CDR2 is FYNNEI. Trimming took 6 bases from V and 6 from J; bases not matched to a gene: 8. The CDR3 sequence is 16 residues long. Based on the CDR3 plus reference TRBV2 and TRBJ1-6, the full variable domain is EPEVTQTPSHQVTQMGQEVILRCVPISNHLYFYWYRQILGQKVEFLVSFYNNEISEKSEIFDDQFSVERPDGSNFTLKIRSTKLEDSAMYFCASRFRTGGLNSPLHFGNGTRLTVT.

CDR3 nucleotides: TGTGCCAGCAGCTTAGCCGGGACAGGTACCGGGGAGCTGTTTTTT. Translating gives CASSLAGTGTGELFF. The V call is TRBV7-2, the J call TRBJ2-2, with TRBD1 matching over 8 bases. The ends lost 0 bases at V and 5 bases at J; junction bases unmatched: 2. Germline assignment: CDR1 SGHTA and CDR2 FQGNSA. The CDR3 loop spans 15 amino acids.

This clone was detected only once. V is TRBV24-1 and J is TRBJ2-2; D may match TRBD1 or TRBD2 (5 bases each). Germline CDR1 reads KGHDR; CDR2 reads SFDVKD. Trimming pared 3 bases from V and 0 bases from J, leaving 19 bases between. The CDR3 has 19 amino acids. Here the CDR3 reads CATSDRDRDGKTNTGELFF. The DNA for the CDR3 is TGTGCCACCAGTGATCGTGATCGGGACGGAAAAACGAACACCGGGGAGCTGTTTTTT.

This clone was counted only a few times. The rearrangement uses TRBV7-9 and TRBJ1-2, with TRBD1 matching over 11 bases. Losses at the gene ends were 5 bases for V and 4 bases for J; bases not matched to a gene: 6. Germline CDR1 SEHNR, CDR2 FQNEAQ (reference sequence). The CDR3 is 15 amino acids. The CDR3 DNA reads TGTGCCAGCAGCCAGGGACAGGGGGTCGGCTATGGCTACACCTTC. Protein sequence: CASSQGQGVGYGYTF.

This clone was counted a few times. V usage is TRBV29-1 and J usage is TRBJ2-7; maybe TRBD1 (6 bases). Germline V CDR1 and CDR2: SQVTM, ANQGSEA. V gave up 3 bases and J gave up 0 bases, with 15 bases separating them. The CDR3 consists of 15 residues. The chain's CDR3 is CSVEVTGLVSYEQYF. The CDR3 DNA sequence: TGCAGCGTTGAGGTGACAGGCCTTGTCTCCTACGAGCAGTACTTC.

This chain links TRBV10-3 with TRBJ2-4; 9 nucleotides match TRBD2. The CDR3 covers 17 residues. V lost 2 bases and J lost 0; bases outside the gene matches: 5. Germline CDR1 and CDR2: ENHRY and SYGVKD. CDR3 DNA: TGTGCCATCAGTGAGGTAGCGGGGGCCGGAGCCAAAAACATTCAGTACTTC. It translates to CAISEVAGAGAKNIQYF.

This chain links TRBV4-2 with TRBJ2-2; the D is unclear. The CDR3 loop spans 15 amino acids. Germline CDR1 reads LGHNA; CDR2 reads YNFKEQ. The ends were cut back, 3 bases at V and 6 bases at J, with 14 bases in the middle. The CDR3 nucleotides read TGTGCCAGCAGCCAGTCGGCAGGAGAATCCGGGGAGCTGTTTTTT. Encoded protein: CASSQSAGESGELFF.

The chain combines TRBV27 with TRBJ2-7, with D perhaps assigned TRBD1 or TRBD2 (5 bases each). This CDR3 spans 15 amino acids. With 3 bases removed from V and 1 base from J, the gap between germline ends came to 13 bases. Per the germline V gene, CDR1 is MNHEY and CDR2 is SMNVEV (reference sequence). CDR3 residues: CASSLGPGKSYEQYF. The CDR3 nucleotides read TGTGCCAGCAGTTTGGGACCAGGGAAATCCTACGAGCAGTACTTC.

This chain connects TRBV9 to TRBJ1-2; 7 nucleotides align to TRBD1. Per germline, CDR1 SGDLS and CDR2 YYNGEE. The CDR3 loop spans 16 amino acids. V was pared by 4 bases and J by 2 bases, with 11 bases of the junction left unmatched. The CDR3 DNA reads TGTGCCAGCAGCCCAGGGGGTGGGGTCGGAAACTATGGCTACACCTTC. This translates into CASSPGGGVGNYGYTF.

The chain combines TRBV20-1 with TRBJ2-5, with 7 bases matching TRBD2. CDR3 length: 10 residues. In germline, CDR1 is DFQATT, CDR2 SNEGSKA (reference sequence). CDR3 in DNA: TGCAGCTCGGGGGGAGAGACCCAGTACTTC. Protein: CSSGGETQYF.

The chain links TRBV12-5 to TRBJ2-2; D is ambiguous. This CDR3 is built from 13 residues. Germline CDR1 is LGHNT and CDR2 is FRNRAP. The V and J ends lost 1 base and 4 bases respectively, with 4 bases between them. CDR3 DNA sequence: TGTGCTAGTGGTTTGGGGGGCACCGGGGAGCTGTTTTTT. Its translation: CASGLGGTGELFF.

This clone was seen a handful of times. This chain joins TRBV5-4 and TRBJ2-2; D is unclear. Looked up from germline, CDR1 is SGHNT and CDR2 is YYREEE (reference sequence). The CDR3 sequence is 16 residues long. Trimming left V 4 bases short and J 1 base short, with 14 bases between. The CDR3 reads CASSQPRLGNTGELFF. The CDR3 nucleotides read TGTGCCAGCAGCCAGCCCCGGTTAGGGAACACCGGGGAGCTGTTTTTT.

This clone was recorded once. The chain has TRBV5-1 and TRBJ1-2, with 10 bases aligning to TRBD1. Germline V gene lookup returns CDR1 SGHRS and CDR2 YFSETQ. J gave up 7 bases and V 2 bases, and 5 bases lay outside the gene matches. There are 14 residues in the CDR3. The CDR3 protein is CASSLSGTGVGYTF. CDR3 in DNA: TGCGCCAGCAGCTTATCCGGGACAGGGGTTGGCTACACCTTC. The entire variable domain, with the rest obtained from reference TRBV5-1 and TRBJ1-2, is as follows: KAGVTQTPRYLIKTRGQQVTLSCSPISGHRSVSWYQQTPGQGLQFLFEYFSETQRNKGNFPGRFSGRQFSNSRSEMNVSTLELGDSALYLCASSLSGTGVGYTFGSGTRLTVV.

The rearrangement links TRBV9 to TRBJ1-1, with a weak D call TRBD1 (6 bases). Trimming cost V 4 bases and J 3 bases, with 22 bases left between them. Germline assignment: CDR1 SGDLS and CDR2 YYNGEE. The CDR3 consists of 17 residues. The CDR3 DNA reads TGTGCCAGCAGCCCTCACGGGGGGGCCCGGTACTACACTGAAGCTTTCTTT. Translated: CASSPHGGARYYTEAFF.

This chain links TRBV7-9 with TRBJ1-1, with 8 nucleotides matching TRBD1. Looked up from germline, CDR1 is SEHNR and CDR2 is FQNEAQ (reference sequence). The ends lost 5 bases at V and 8 bases at J; junction bases unmatched: 10. The CDR3 consists of 14 residues. DNA of the CDR3: TGTGCCAGCAGCAAGAGGACAGGGCGAGAGGAAGCTTTCTTT. Translation: CASSKRTGREEAFF.

This clone has a single count. The chain recombines TRBV19 with TRBJ1-3, with D perhaps TRBD1 (5 bases). Germline CDR1 and CDR2: LNHDA and SQIVND (reference sequence). Trimming took 9 bases from V and 3 from J, leaving 15 bases between them. The CDR3 totals 14 residues. The CDR3 protein is CASLSGERGNTIYF. The CDR3 DNA follows: TGTGCCAGCCTTTCGGGGGAGCGTGGAAACACCATATATTTT.

The CDR3 sequence: CASSYSVSDLGNEQFF. In nucleotides, the CDR3 is TGTGCCAGCAGTTACTCGGTTAGTGACTTAGGAAATGAGCAGTTCTTC. This chain links TRBV6-2 or TRBV6-3 with TRBJ2-1, with D uncertain. V lost 0 bases and J lost 7, with 16 bases in between. Germline CDR1 MNHEY, CDR2 SVGEGT. This CDR3 region has 16 residues.

Of note for this clone: Other DNA sequences from this sample encode an identical CDR3 as well. The CDR3: CASSLAGATYEQYF. CDR3 nucleotides: TGTGCCAGCAGCTTAGCCGGGGCTACCTACGAGCAGTACTTC. The chain couples TRBV11-2 to TRBJ2-7, with D perhaps TRBD1 or TRBD2 (5 bases each). There are 14 residues in the CDR3. Germline V lookup: CDR1 SGHAT, CDR2 FQNNGV. Deletions cut 1 base from V and 2 bases from J, with 9 bases between. Full variable domain (remainder filled in from reference TRBV11-2 and TRBJ2-7): EAGVAQSPRYKIIEKRQSVAFWCNPISGHATLYWYQQILGQGPKLLIQFQNNGVVDDSQLPKDRFSAERLKGVDSTLKIQPAKLEDSAVYLCASSLAGATYEQYFGPGTRLTVT.

This clone was counted between two and nine times. The same CDR3 arises from other DNA sequences in this sample as well. The chain is built from TRBV9 and TRBJ1-6; D not resolved. The CDR3 loop spans 14 amino acids. V was clipped by 4 bases and J by 1 base, with 6 bases between them. Germline V gene lookup returns CDR1 SGDLS and CDR2 YYNGEE. DNA of the CDR3: TGTGCCAGCAGCCCGGGGTCCTATAATTCACCCCTCCACTTT. This gives the protein CASSPGSYNSPLHF.

The chain carries TRBV7-6 and TRBJ2-2, with TRBD2 matching over 11 bases. The CDR3 consists of 16 residues. CDR1 and CDR2 from the germline V gene are SGHVS and FNYEAQ. Trimming cost V 5 bases and J 2 bases; bases outside gene matches: 4. The CDR3 protein is CASSAGLADNTGELFF. For the CDR3, the DNA is TGTGCCAGCAGCGCGGGACTAGCGGATAACACCGGGGAGCTGTTTTTT.

The genes are TRBV5-4 and TRBJ2-7; D is ambiguous. V was trimmed by 0 bases and J by 1 base, leaving 14 bases between them. Germline CDR1 is SGHNT and CDR2 is YYREEE (reference sequence). This CDR3 has 16 amino acids. The CDR3 sequence is CASSLGPGSPSYEQYF. CDR3 DNA: TGTGCCAGCAGCTTGGGGCCCGGCAGCCCGTCCTACGAGCAGTACTTC.

The J gene is TRBJ1-1, the V gene TRBV29-1, with unresolved D. Germline V gives CDR1 SQVTM, CDR2 ANQGSEA. The CDR3 loop spans 13 amino acids. The germline V and J ends were trimmed by 4 bases and 0 bases, with 9 bases remaining between them. CDR3 amino acids: CSVVEEMNTEAFF. For the CDR3, the DNA is TGCAGCGTTGTCGAAGAGATGAACACTGAAGCTTTCTTT.

The chain joins TRBV28 to TRBJ2-1, with TRBD1 matching 9 bases. Losses at the gene ends were 4 bases for V and 5 bases for J; bases not matched to a gene: 12. The CDR3 covers 17 residues. Germline CDR1 reads MDHEN; CDR2 reads SYDVKM. The CDR3 is CASSSNYRRDRDNEQFF. The CDR3 DNA sequence: TGTGCCAGCAGTTCAAACTATCGAAGGGACAGGGACAATGAGCAGTTCTTC.

Turning to this clone: The junction shows a germline mismatch at one end, possibly a read error. Different DNA sequences within this sample yield the same CDR3. The gene calls are TRBV19 and TRBJ2-1, with 10 bases matching TRBD2. Germline lookup yields CDR1 LNHDA and CDR2 SQIVND (reference sequence). CDR3 length: 14 residues. The CDR3 nucleotides are TGTGCCAGTAGCATAGCGGGGGGTAACAATGAGCAGTTCTTC. Residues: CASSIAGGNNEQFF.